The TCR beta chain under discussion was sequenced for a study of identical twins. Study-wide results and limits: Models, which agreed with sharing between unrelated individuals, nonetheless underestimated the out-of-frame TCR alpha sharing seen in monozygotic twins. Out-of-frame alpha sequences shared between twins exhibited an excess of low generation probability. One should note that invariant MAIT and iNKT cells could partly confound zero-insertion analyses.

This clonotype showed up many times. Its target is unknown. V was pared by 2 bases and J by 0 bases, with 8 bases between. The CDR3 is 14 residues long. Germline values: CDR1 SEHNR, CDR2 FQNEAQ (reference sequence). After template switching added a universal primer site, the resulting cDNA carried unique molecular identifiers. In TCRdb, the 5' RACE reads were re-called with MiXCR into one record per CDR3 protein. Here the sample spans 250,000 to 300,000 distinct CDR3 sequences, 9.5% being singletons. This sample also appeared in a second study, on yellow fever vaccine responses in identical twins.

The chain couples TRBV7-9 to TRBJ2-7; possibly TRBD1 or TRBD2 for D (5 bases each). What was sequenced was CD8+ T cells sorted from blood. The receptor's source is a woman aged 18-29 years in good health. The CDR3 here is CASSLIGGSYEQYF. CDR3 nucleotide sequence: TGTGCCAGCAGCTTAATTGGGGGCTCCTACGAGCAGTACTTC.